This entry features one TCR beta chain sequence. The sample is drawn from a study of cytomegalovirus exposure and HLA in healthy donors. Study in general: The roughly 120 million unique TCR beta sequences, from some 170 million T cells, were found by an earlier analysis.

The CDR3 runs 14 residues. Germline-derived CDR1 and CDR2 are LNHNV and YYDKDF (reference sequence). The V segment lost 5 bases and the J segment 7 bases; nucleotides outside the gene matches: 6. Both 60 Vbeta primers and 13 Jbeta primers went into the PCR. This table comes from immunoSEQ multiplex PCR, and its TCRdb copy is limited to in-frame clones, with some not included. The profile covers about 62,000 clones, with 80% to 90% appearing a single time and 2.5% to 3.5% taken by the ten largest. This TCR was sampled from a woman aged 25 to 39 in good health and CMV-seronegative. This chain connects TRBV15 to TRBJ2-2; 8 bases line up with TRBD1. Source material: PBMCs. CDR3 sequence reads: CATSGDRGGGELFF. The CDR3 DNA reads TGTGCCACCAGCGGTGACAGGGGAGGCGGGGAGCTGTTTTTT.